Sequencing of this T cell receptor beta chain was carried out in a study of molecular identifiers for immune sequencing clone quantification (dated by TCRdb to the late 2010s). For context, the study as a whole: For a replicate experiment, the RNA from either approximately 20,000 or 100,000 naive CD8 T cells was divided into five aliquots, and four of those aliquots went on to sequencing. The study was a methods study using CD8 T cells to benchmark molecular-identifier clustering-based TCR repertoire sequencing (MIDCIRS) and TCR RNA copy counting.

Libraries were constructed by PCR. TCRdb names Illumina HiSeq 4000 as the instrument used. Bulk TCR libraries were made following a previously described method, with the TCR primers given in Table S5. The Qiagen AllPrep DNA/RNA kit was used to purify total RNA. Before analysis, reads from multiple sequencing runs of one library were combined. As for the original processing: Reads were retained only if the reads had an exact TCR constant sequence, and the retained reads were trimmed to 150 nt and grouped according to their 12-nt molecular barcodes. Reads within each barcode group were sub-clustered using a 15% Levenshtein threshold, and quality-weighted consensus sequences were constructed for each RNA molecule. Non-functional sequences were filtered out, along with any lower-count sequence sitting one edit away from another sequence. Barcode sub-clusters with fewer than 20% of the maximum read count were removed, based on fitting two negative binomial distributions. TCRdb reanalyzed the raw reads on its own, using fastp at Q25 for trimming and MiXCR for clone calling, and kept in-frame beta chains. Rows with a matching CDR3 protein are joined into one entry that keeps the most common DNA and genes. TCRdb's processing, not the study's, gives the V and J calls here. The sample contains about 640,000 distinct CDR3 sequences, around 20% of them found a single time. The ten largest account for 0.85% to 0.9% of the sample.

Libraries of naive CD8 T cells were built from around 20,000 to 990,000 sorted cells, with 10%, 30% or 50% of the purified RNA used. Naive CD8 T cells were FACS-sorted as CD8+CD4-CCR7+CD45RA+ on a BD FACSAria II into RLT Plus buffer. Detection sensitivity was tested by spiking Jurkat RNA equal to roughly nine TCR copies' worth into samples containing 20,000-1,000,000 naive CD8 T cells. Enrichment of CD8 T cells was done with RosetteSep CD8+ T Cell Enrichment Cocktail plus Ficoll-Paque, and ACK red cell lysis came afterward. Turning to this clonotype: Its specific antigen is unknown. Base quality data are lacking; no much larger clone is found one base away.

Germline trimming amounts to 2 bases on V and 4 bases on J, with 6 as the count of junction bases outside the gene matches. The germline V gene gives CDR1 as SGHTA and CDR2 as FQGTGA. CDR3 length: 16 amino acids, cysteine to phenylalanine. CDR3 DNA is the only sequence kept; it has 48 bases, read in frame from the first base. General conclusions and limits of the study: Spiked-in Jurkat TCR RNA (approximately 10 copies' worth), which is not part of the donor repertoire, was contained in the naive libraries. Spiked-in Jurkat TCR RNA equivalent to a single cell was reported to be detectable even among 980,000 or so naive CD8 T cells. When barcode sub-clustering was left out, chimeric consensus sequences inflated TCR diversity, with chimeras reaching as high as 47%. Modeling indicated approximately 3 TCR RNA copies recovered per cell, compared with 9.5 to 10 by digital PCR, which implies a capture efficiency of approximately 31%. Highly expanded clone sizes could be underestimated because identical TCR molecules may share a barcode. In CMV-specific effector cells, clones with more than 20 RNA copies accounted for over 98% of molecules, whereas in naive cells such clones accounted for under 1%.

The sequence is built from TRBV7-3 and TRBJ2-2; the junction holds 8 bases that match TRBD1. The clonotype comes from a human donor in good health. Some libraries in this study had Jurkat cell RNA spiked in. Sequenced material: naive CD8+ T cells from blood, with Jurkat cell RNA spiked in. What the cell subset or site label conveys for this sample: FACS-sorted CD8+CD4-CCR7+CD45RA+ naive T cells. CDR3 region: CASSLVTGVVTGELFF. The sequenced DNA: TGTGCCAGCAGCTTAGTGACAGGGGTTGTCACCGGGGAGCTGTTTTTT. The full variable domain, completed from the reference TRBV7-3 and TRBJ2-2 proteins outside the CDR3, reads GAGVSQTPSNKVTEKGKYVELRCDPISGHTALYWYRQSLGQGPEFLIYFQGTGAADDSGLPNDRFFAVRPEGSVSTLKIQRTERGDSAVYLCASSLVTGVVTGELFFGEGSRLTVL.